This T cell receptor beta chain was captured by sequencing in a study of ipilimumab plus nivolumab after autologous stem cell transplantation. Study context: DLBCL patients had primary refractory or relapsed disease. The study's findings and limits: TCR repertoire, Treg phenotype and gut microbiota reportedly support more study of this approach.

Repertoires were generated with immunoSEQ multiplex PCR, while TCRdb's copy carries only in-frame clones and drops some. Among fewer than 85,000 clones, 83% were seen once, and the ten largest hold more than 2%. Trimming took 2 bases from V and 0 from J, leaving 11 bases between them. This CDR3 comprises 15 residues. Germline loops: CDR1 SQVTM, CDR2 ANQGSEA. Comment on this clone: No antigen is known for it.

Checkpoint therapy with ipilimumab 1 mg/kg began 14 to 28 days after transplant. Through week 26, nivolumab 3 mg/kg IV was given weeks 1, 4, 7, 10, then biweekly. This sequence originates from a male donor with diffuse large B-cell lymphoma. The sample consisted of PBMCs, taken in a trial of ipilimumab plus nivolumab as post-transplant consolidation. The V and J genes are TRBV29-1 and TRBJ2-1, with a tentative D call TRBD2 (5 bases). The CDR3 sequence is CSVEIYGVSYNEQFF. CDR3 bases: TGCAGCGTTGAAATTTACGGGGTCTCCTACAATGAGCAGTTCTTC.